Below, one TCR beta chain is given with its context. The data were produced by immunoSEQ multiplex PCR, yet TCRdb's version contains in-frame clones alone and is incomplete. This table has about 22,000 clones, less than 90% appearing once. The data are from a study of T cells in localized non-small cell lung cancer. The CDR3 covers 14 residues. Germline trimming cut 8 bases from V and 5 bases from J; bases unmatched to any gene: 5. Germline loops: CDR1 MNHEY, CDR2 SMNVEV (reference sequence). Here the sequenced sample was PBMCs, taken before any cancer treatment. The sequence derives from a man aged 35 to 69 with stage II squamous cell lung carcinoma. The chain is built from TRBV27 and TRBJ2-1; 11 bases are a match to TRBD1. The CDR3 sequence is CASEDRGQHNEQFF. The CDR3 DNA reads as TGTGCCAGCGAGGACAGGGGGCAACACAATGAGCAGTTCTTC.